The 3 T cell receptor beta chains in this list originate from one sample, sequenced in a study of cytomegalovirus exposure and HLA in healthy donors. Amplification used 60 Vbeta primers and 13 Jbeta primers. This table comes from immunoSEQ multiplex PCR, and its TCRdb copy is limited to in-frame clones, with some not included. Here the sample spans over 85,000 clones, 80% to 85% being singletons. The sequencing input was PBMCs. Every receptor here comes from a woman aged 60-70 years in good health and CMV-seropositive.

The V gene is TRBV5-4, the J gene TRBJ1-1; tentatively, D is TRBD1 (6 bases). Germline loops: CDR1 SGHNT, CDR2 YYREEE (reference sequence). The CDR3 extends over 14 amino acids. Trimming removed 2 bases at V and 4 bases at J, with 12 bases between. CDR3 nucleotides: TGTGCCAGCAGCTTTAACAGGGCGGGCACTGAAGCTTTCTTT. Translating it yields CASSFNRAGTEAFF.

This clone appeared many times. The V gene is TRBV7-2, the J gene TRBJ2-5; TRBD1 matches 8 bases. This CDR3 has 12 residues. J gave up 10 bases and V 8 bases, and 9 bases lay outside the gene matches. Germline CDR1 and CDR2: SGHTA and FQGNSA. CDR3 coding DNA: TGTGCCAGCGGATTACAGGGGGGTCACCAGTACTTC. Its translation: CASGLQGGHQYF. The complete variable domain, with remaining parts taken from reference TRBV7-2 and TRBJ2-5, reads GAGVSQSPSNKVTEKGKDVELRCDPISGHTALYWYRQSLGQGLEFLIYFQGNSAPDKSGLPSDRFSAERTGGSVSTLTIQRTQQEDSAVYLCASGLQGGHQYFGPGTRLLVL.

The table lists this clone with many counts. The genes are TRBV2 and TRBJ2-7, with a tentative D call TRBD2 (5 bases). Germline assignment: CDR1 SNHLY and CDR2 FYNNEI. The length of the CDR3 is 13 residues. Trimming left V 5 bases short and J 3 bases short, with 11 bases between. The CDR3 nucleotides are TGTGCCAGCAGTTTGGACTCAAACTACGAGCAGTACTTC. This encodes CASSLDSNYEQYF. The whole variable domain, filled in from reference TRBV2 and TRBJ2-7, reads EPEVTQTPSHQVTQMGQEVILRCVPISNHLYFYWYRQILGQKVEFLVSFYNNEISEKSEIFDDQFSVERPDGSNFTLKIRSTKLEDSAMYFCASSLDSNYEQYFGPGTRLTVT.